Following are 32 T cell receptor beta chains from one sample sequenced in a study of technical replicates of blood from a few donors (dated by TCRdb to 2016 to 2017). Library construction relied on the immunoSEQ multiplex PCR assay. In its TCRdb copy, this immuneACCESS table keeps in-frame sequences only and misses some clones. Where compared with another copy, unresolved V genes explain less than half of these, and the others have no known cause. This sample comprises almost 55,000 clones, about 95% of them detected only once. The top ten constitute 0.22% of the sample. What was sequenced was T cells isolated from PBMCs. All receptors come from a human donor in good health.

The chain recombines TRBV9 with TRBJ2-2; 10 nucleotides align to TRBD1. Trimming at V came to 4 bases and at J to 4 bases, leaving 10 bases not matched to a gene. The germline V gene encodes CDR1 SGDLS and CDR2 YYNGEE. The CDR3 is 17 residues long. DNA of the CDR3: TGTGCCAGCAGCCCCCCCGGACAGGGGGTCGGCACCGGGGAGCTGTTTTTT. It yields the protein CASSPPGQGVGTGELFF.

The chain couples TRBV5-6 to TRBJ1-6, with a weak D call TRBD1 (6 bases). This CDR3 is built from 16 residues. Germline CDR1 SGHDT, CDR2 YYEEEE. Trimming took 2 bases from V and 0 from J, leaving 9 bases between them. The CDR3 DNA sequence: TGTGCCAGCAGCTTAAGGGGGAACTCCTATAATTCACCCCTCCACTTT. It specifies CASSLRGNSYNSPLHF.

V usage is TRBV5-1 and J usage is TRBJ1-2; the D gene is possibly TRBD1 (5 bases). Germline loops: CDR1 SGHRS, CDR2 YFSETQ. The CDR3 spans 15 residues. The V gene lost 0 bases and the J gene lost 6 bases, with 15 bases spanning the gap. The CDR3 DNA sequence: TGCGCCAGCAGCTTGGACGGGGGTTGGAGTGATGGCTACACCTTC. Translation gives CASSLDGGWSDGYTF.

The J gene is TRBJ1-1, the V gene TRBV6-6; D unresolved. This CDR3 has 13 residues. Germline values: CDR1 MNHNY, CDR2 SVGAGI (reference sequence). V was pared by 8 bases and J by 7 bases, with 17 bases between. The CDR3 here is CASREQVEFEAFF. The CDR3 DNA is TGTGCCAGCCGGGAGCAGGTCGAATTTGAAGCTTTCTTT.

CDR3 bases: TGTGCCAGCGCCGACAGGTTCTCTGGAAACACCATATATTTT. Its translation: CASADRFSGNTIYF. The rearrangement links TRBV28 to TRBJ1-3; possibly TRBD1 for D (6 bases). V was trimmed by 8 bases and J by 0 bases, leaving 11 bases between them. This CDR3 region has 14 residues. Germline V CDR1 and CDR2: MDHEN, SYDVKM.

The chain couples TRBV7-2 to TRBJ2-1; TRBD1 is a possible D gene (6 bases). Trimming cost V 5 bases and J 5 bases, with 22 bases left between them. The germline CDR1 and CDR2 sequences are SGHTA and FQGNSA. The CDR3 runs 17 residues. CDR3 coding DNA: TGTGCCAGCAGCGCCGTAGGGGGTGGCGGGCGACACAATGAGCAGTTCTTC. Translated: CASSAVGGGGRHNEQFF. Full variable domain (remainder filled in from reference TRBV7-2 and TRBJ2-1): GAGVSQSPSNKVTEKGKDVELRCDPISGHTALYWYRQSLGQGLEFLIYFQGNSAPDKSGLPSDRFSAERTGGSVSTLTIQRTQQEDSAVYLCASSAVGGGGRHNEQFFGPGTRLTVL.

The gene calls are TRBV7-8 and TRBJ1-2, with 10 bases identical to TRBD1. This CDR3 region has 14 residues. Per the germline V gene, CDR1 is SGHVS and CDR2 is FQNEAQ. V was pared by 5 bases and J by 8 bases, with 8 bases of the junction left unmatched. The CDR3 here is CASSPDRGRPGYTF. The CDR3, as DNA: TGTGCCAGCAGCCCAGACAGGGGGCGGCCCGGCTACACCTTC.

This chain links TRBV11-2 with TRBJ2-5, with TRBD1 as a possible D gene (5 bases). V lost 3 bases and J lost 3, with 11 bases in between. The CDR3 runs to 14 residues. The germline gives CDR1 SGHAT, CDR2 FQNNGV. The CDR3 sequence: CASSFNQGKETQYF. The CDR3, as DNA: TGTGCCAGCAGCTTTAATCAGGGTAAAGAGACCCAGTACTTC.

The J gene is TRBJ1-4, the V gene TRBV7-9; 9 bases match TRBD1. The CDR3 sequence is 16 residues long. Per the germline V gene, CDR1 is SEHNR and CDR2 is FQNEAQ (reference sequence). With V trimmed by 5 bases and J by 5 bases, 9 bases remained unmatched. The CDR3 sequence is CASSDTGGGGNEKLFF. CDR3 DNA: TGTGCCAGCAGCGATACAGGGGGCGGGGGAAATGAAAAACTGTTTTTT.

This chain links TRBV7-9 with TRBJ2-1; 12 nucleotides align to TRBD2. V trimming: 5 bases; J trimming: 2 bases; junction bases outside the gene matches: 7. Germline V lookup: CDR1 SEHNR, CDR2 FQNEAQ (reference sequence). This CDR3 has 17 amino acids. CDR3 loop: CASSTHLAGGTYNEQFF. CDR3 nucleotides: TGTGCCAGCAGCACACACCTAGCGGGGGGGACCTACAATGAGCAGTTCTTC.

The V gene is TRBV6-5, the J gene TRBJ2-7; TRBD2 aligns across 11 bases. The CDR3 length is 15 residues. The germline gives CDR1 MNHEY, CDR2 SVGAGI. Trimming at V came to 6 bases and at J to 0 bases, leaving 4 bases not matched to a gene. As DNA, the CDR3 is TGTGCCAGCAGGGACCTAGCGGGGGGCTCCTACGAGCAGTACTTC. Translation gives CASRDLAGGSYEQYF.

J is TRBJ2-1 and V is TRBV10-1; perhaps TRBD2 as D (6 bases). V shed 0 bases and J shed 8 bases, with 14 bases lying between them. The CDR3 has 15 residues. CDR1 is WNHNN and CDR2 is SYGVQD in the germline V gene (reference sequence). The CDR3 loop is CASSESGGVQDEQFF. CDR3 in DNA: TGCGCCAGCAGTGAGTCCGGCGGGGTCCAAGATGAGCAGTTCTTC.

The chain joins TRBV5-1 to TRBJ1-6; D might be TRBD1 (6 bases). Germline assignment: CDR1 SGHRS and CDR2 YFSETQ. The CDR3 extends over 15 amino acids. V was shortened by 0 bases and J by 7 bases, with 11 bases between the two germline ends. The CDR3 nucleotides are TGCGCCAGCAGCTTGGAGGCGACAGGCAATTCACCCCTCCACTTT. It yields the protein CASSLEATGNSPLHF.

V and J are TRBV11-1 and TRBJ2-7, with TRBD2 matching over 11 bases. The CDR3 runs to 16 residues. Per the germline V gene, CDR1 is SGHAT and CDR2 is FQDESV (reference sequence). With 4 bases clipped from V and 3 bases from J, the junction kept 8 bases outside the gene matches. CDR3 DNA sequence: TGTGCCAGCAGCTCCATTACTAGCGGGAGAGTCTACGAGCAGTACTTC. It is translated as CASSSITSGRVYEQYF.

V usage is TRBV5-1 and J usage is TRBJ2-7; perhaps TRBD1 as D (5 bases). V lost 0 bases to trimming and J lost 2 bases, with 9 bases between them. The CDR3 covers 14 residues. CDR1 SGHRS and CDR2 YFSETQ come from the germline V gene. CDR3 sequence reads: CASSLASGPYEQYF. The CDR3 nucleotides are TGCGCCAGCAGCTTGGCCTCAGGGCCCTACGAGCAGTACTTC.

This chain uses TRBV5-1 with TRBJ2-7, with a possible D match to TRBD2 (6 bases). The germline V gene encodes CDR1 SGHRS and CDR2 YFSETQ. The CDR3 runs 16 residues. Trimming pared 0 bases from V and 3 bases from J, leaving 16 bases between. CDR3 DNA: TGCGCCAGCAGCTTGGATGCCCCACTAGCAGTCTACGAGCAGTACTTC. Translating it yields CASSLDAPLAVYEQYF.

Written as DNA, the CDR3 is TGTGCCAGCTCACCTCCGGGACTTAACACCGGGGAGCTGTTTTTT. This translates into CASSPPGLNTGELFF. The V call is TRBV18, the J call TRBJ2-2; maybe TRBD2 (6 bases). CDR1 is KGHSH and CDR2 is LQKENI in the germline V gene. Deletions cut 3 bases from V and 2 bases from J, with 10 bases between. The CDR3 is 15 residues long.

Points on this clone: Distinct nucleotide sequences in the sample also encode this CDR3. The chain recombines TRBV29-1 with TRBJ2-5; no clear D gene. V lost 6 bases and J lost 2, with 13 bases in between. Germline CDR1 is SQVTM and CDR2 is ANQGSEA. The CDR3 extends over 13 amino acids. The CDR3 region is CSVRRAVQETQYF. CDR3 in DNA: TGCAGCGTGAGGAGAGCAGTACAAGAGACCCAGTACTTC.

V and J are TRBV5-1 and TRBJ2-3, with 8 positions matching TRBD1. The V and J ends lost 2 bases and 0 bases, in that order; junction bases with no gene match: 2. Germline V CDR1 and CDR2: SGHRS, YFSETQ. The CDR3 runs to 15 residues. This CDR3 is CASSLRTGSTDTQYF. As DNA, the CDR3 is TGCGCCAGCAGCTTACGGACAGGGAGCACAGATACGCAGTATTTT.

V usage is TRBV18 and J usage is TRBJ2-7; D is ambiguous. The CDR3 has 11 residues. The V and J ends lost 6 bases and 7 bases respectively, with 10 bases between them. CDR1 KGHSH and CDR2 LQKENI come from the germline V gene. The CDR3 region is CASSPPGEQYF. The CDR3 DNA reads TGTGCCAGCTCCCCTCCCGGGGAGCAGTACTTC. The full variable domain, with the rest looked up from reference TRBV18 and TRBJ2-7, is NAGVMQNPRHLVRRRGQEARLRCSPMKGHSHVYWYRQLPEEGLKFMVYLQKENIIDESGMPKERFSAEFPKEGPSILRIQQVVRGDSAAYFCASSPPGEQYFGPGTRLTVT.

The J gene is TRBJ1-3, the V gene TRBV9, with 7 bases aligning to TRBD1. The junction had 7 bases not matched to a gene; V was cut back by 3 bases and J by 4 bases. Germline V gives CDR1 SGDLS, CDR2 YYNGEE. The CDR3 has 15 amino acids. The CDR3 DNA follows: TGTGCCAGCAGCGAAACAGGGGCCTCCGGAAACACCATATATTTT. Amino acids: CASSETGASGNTIYF.

The chain links TRBV7-2 to TRBJ2-1; D is perhaps TRBD1 (6 bases). Germline CDR1 SGHTA, CDR2 FQGNSA. This CDR3 comprises 15 residues. V dropped 1 base and J dropped 2 bases, with 9 bases sitting between them. As DNA, the CDR3 is TGTGCCAGCAGCTTAGACAGGGTTACCTACAATGAGCAGTTCTTC. It codes for CASSLDRVTYNEQFF.

The chain links TRBV5-1 to TRBJ2-7; 12 bases agree with TRBD2. The CDR3 contains 19 residues. Germline lookup yields CDR1 SGHRS and CDR2 YFSETQ. The V gene end was trimmed by 0 bases and the J gene end by 0 bases; junction bases not matched to a gene: 10. The CDR3 protein is CASSLAGLAGGMVSYEQYF. Here the CDR3 DNA reads TGCGCCAGCAGCTTGGCTGGCCTAGCGGGAGGGATGGTCTCCTACGAGCAGTACTTC.

This clone was observed once. CDR3 sequence reads: CASSSLGTSSEQYF. Here the CDR3 DNA reads TGTGCCAGCAGTTCCCTAGGGACTAGCAGCGAGCAGTACTTC. The chain combines TRBV6-5 with TRBJ2-7, with TRBD2 identical over 9 bases. Trimming at V came to 4 bases and at J to 6 bases, leaving 7 bases not matched to a gene. CDR1 and CDR2 (germline): MNHEY, SVGAGI. The CDR3 contains 14 residues.

V gene TRBV9 combines with J gene TRBJ2-1, with TRBD2 as a possible D gene (6 bases). The CDR3 runs to 12 residues. Germline V gives CDR1 SGDLS, CDR2 YYNGEE. Trimming took off 0 bases at V and 11 bases at J, with 9 bases between the two ends. The CDR3 spells CASSVEGGKQFF. DNA for the CDR3: TGTGCCAGCAGCGTAGAGGGCGGGAAGCAGTTCTTC.

J is TRBJ2-7 and V is TRBV5-5, with 8 nucleotides matching TRBD2. Germline-derived CDR1 and CDR2 are SGHKS and YYEKEE (reference sequence). Trimming at V came to 0 bases and at J to 3 bases, leaving 5 bases not matched to a gene. The CDR3 is made up of 15 amino acids. CDR3 amino acids: CASSLAVLAVYEQYF. CDR3 bases: TGTGCCAGCAGCTTGGCTGTACTAGCGGTCTACGAGCAGTACTTC.

The chain couples TRBV10-3 to TRBJ2-7; D is undetermined. Germline CDR1 reads ENHRY; CDR2 reads SYGVKD. The CDR3 sequence is 13 residues long. Trimming cost V 1 base and J 2 bases, with 6 bases left between them. CDR3 coding DNA: TGTGCCATCAGTGAGTTGGGCACCTACGAGCAGTACTTC. It codes for CAISELGTYEQYF.

V usage is TRBV23-1 and J usage is TRBJ1-5, with a weak D call TRBD1 (5 bases). TRBV23-1 is annotated as an ORF whose role is uncertain. CDR3 length equals 14 residues. The V end lost 6 bases, the J end lost 4 bases, and 13 bases lay between the germline ends. The CDR3 here is CASRRRGRNQPQHF. DNA for the CDR3: TGCGCCAGCAGGAGAAGGGGTAGGAATCAGCCCCAGCATTTT.

V is TRBV7-6 and J is TRBJ1-5; D may be TRBD1 (5 bases). CDR3 length: 16 residues. Trimming took 0 bases from V and 3 from J, leaving 12 bases between them. Germline lookup yields CDR1 SGHVS and CDR2 FNYEAQ. The CDR3 DNA is TGTGCCAGCAGCTTAGCGCCTAACAGGAACAATCAGCCCCAGCATTTT. It is translated as CASSLAPNRNNQPQHF.

This clone was recorded only once. This chain links TRBV28 with TRBJ2-3; D is perhaps TRBD2 (6 bases). CDR1 and CDR2 from the germline V gene are MDHEN and SYDVKM. This CDR3 is 11 amino acids long. V was clipped by 6 bases and J by 10 bases, with 11 bases between them. The CDR3 here is CASSFPGAQYF. CDR3 in DNA: TGTGCCAGCAGCTTCCCGGGGGCGCAGTATTTT.

The J gene is TRBJ2-1, the V gene TRBV7-9; the match to TRBD2 covers 14 bases. The CDR3 loop spans 17 amino acids. V dropped 3 bases and J dropped 7; count of bases not matched to a gene: 8. Germline V gives CDR1 SEHNR, CDR2 FQNEAQ (reference sequence). The CDR3 sequence: CASSFPRLAGGLNEQFF. The CDR3 region has the DNA TGTGCCAGCAGCTTTCCCCGACTAGCGGGAGGGTTGAATGAGCAGTTCTTC.

The V call is TRBV18, the J call TRBJ1-2; TRBD1 is a possible D gene (5 bases). The germline gives CDR1 KGHSH, CDR2 LQKENI. The CDR3 runs to 15 residues. Trimming took off 6 bases at V and 0 bases at J, with 14 bases between the two ends. The CDR3 sequence is CASSLGQQANYGYTF. In DNA form, the CDR3 reads TGTGCCAGCTCTCTCGGACAACAAGCTAACTATGGCTACACCTTC.